Listed below are T cell receptor beta chains from one sample, sequenced in a study of Graves' ophthalmopathy and Graves' hyperthyroidism. TCRdb passed the multiplex PCR reads through MiXCR, listing each CDR3 protein once. This sample yields hundreds of thousands of distinct CDR3 sequences, of which roughly 41% are seen a single time; roughly 3% belongs to the top ten. The material sequenced was peripheral blood. These receptors all come from an adult man with Graves' ophthalmopathy. Both conserved end residues are part of each CDR3. A D gene is named only where the DNA matches it firmly. Clone size appears in some rows only: once, few, many, or a class for an expanded clone.

j_call d_call v_call clone_size cdr3_nt cdr3_aa
TRBJ1-5 TRBD1 TRBV19 - TGTGCCGGCGGACAGGGAGGTCAGCCCCAGCATTTT CAGGQGGQPQHF
TRBJ1-2 TRBD1 TRBV6-4 few TGTGCCAGCAGCCCCAACCCCGGACAGGGGGCACATGGCTACACCTTC CASSPNPGQGAHGYTF
TRBJ2-2 - TRBV25-1 - TGTGCCAGCAGCCCCAGGACAGCGATCACCGGGGAGCTGTTTTTT CASSPRTAITGELFF
TRBJ1-4 - TRBV7-6 - TGTGCCAGCAGCCAACACACCGGGAACGAGGGTGAAAAACTGTTTTTT CASSQHTGNEGEKLFF
TRBJ1-2 - TRBV7-9 - TGCGCCAGCAGCCAAGGGGGGGCCTTCTATGGCTACACCTTC CASSQGGAFYGYTF
TRBJ1-4 TRBD1 TRBV2 - TGTGCCAGCAGTGACAGGGGGGTCACTGAAAAACTGTTTTTT CASSDRGVTEKLFF
TRBJ2-7 TRBD1 TRBV2 - TGTGCCAGCAGTGAACCCGGGACAGAATACGAGCAGTACTTC CASSEPGTEYEQYF
TRBJ2-2 - TRBV3-1 - TGTGCCAGCAGCCACCTCCGGACAGCGAACACCGGGGAGCTGTTTTTT CASSHLRTANTGELFF
TRBJ2-3 - TRBV10-3 - TGTGCCATCAGACGGGGACTAGATACGCAGTATTTT CAIRRGLDTQYF
TRBJ1-2 - TRBV4-1 - TGCGCCAGCAGCCTTATAGGACTGGGAAGCGGTGGCTACACCTTC CASSLIGLGSGGYTF
TRBJ2-7 - TRBV2 many TGTGCCAGCAGTGAAGCGTCGCGGGGACAACACTTC CASSEASRGQHF
TRBJ2-5 - TRBV5-6 few TGTGCCAGCAGTCCAATGAGGGGGTCTCAAGAGACCCAGTACTTC CASSPMRGSQETQYF
TRBJ1-4 - TRBV10-3 - TGTGCCAGCAGTATCTCGGGGGGAGAAAAACTGTTTTTT CASSISGGEKLFF
TRBJ1-2 - TRBV9 - TGTGCCAGCAGCGTCACCGGCCAAGTAGGGTATGGCTACACCTTC CASSVTGQVGYGYTF
TRBJ2-7 TRBD1 TRBV20-1 few TGCAGTGCTAGTGTGTATGACAGGGGCCCCTCCTACGAGCAGTACTTC CSASVYDRGPSYEQYF
TRBJ1-6 - TRBV2 many TGTGCCAGCAGTGAAGCAGTTAGAAATTCACCCCTCCACTTT CASSEAVRNSPLHF
TRBJ1-2 - TRBV29-1 - TGCAGCGAAAAGGGGGTGGCCTCCAACTATGGCTACACCTTC CSEKGVASNYGYTF
TRBJ2-7 - TRBV6-6 - TGTGCCAGCAGTACTACAGGGAAATACGAGCAGTACTTC CASSTTGKYEQYF
TRBJ1-1 - TRBV2 - TGTGCCAGCTTACGGGACACGAACACTGAAGCTTTCTTT CASLRDTNTEAFF
TRBJ1-1 TRBD1 TRBV9 many TGTGCCAGCAGCGTAGGAGGACAGGGGATGAACACTGAAGCTTTCTTT CASSVGGQGMNTEAFF
TRBJ2-7 - TRBV5-1 few TGCGCCAGCAGCTTAGAAACAGGGACGTCCTACGAGCAGTACTTC CASSLETGTSYEQYF
TRBJ2-5 - TRBV6-1 - TGTGCCAGCGCGGCTCAGGGGACCCAGTACTTC CASAAQGTQYF
TRBJ2-7 - TRBV7-9 many TGTGCCAGCAGTCAAAGGGGGGGGGCTGGAGACGAGCAGTACTTC CASSQRGGAGDEQYF
TRBJ1-2 - TRBV7-9 few TGTGCCAGCAGCCCCCCCCGGGACATCAATCTCTATGGCTACACCTTC CASSPPRDINLYGYTF
TRBJ2-7 - TRBV7-2 many TGTGCCAGCAACCCGACAGCGTCCTACGAGCAGTACTTC CASNPTASYEQYF
TRBJ2-5 - TRBV24-1 - TGTGCTAGAGGGCCTGACTACGTGGAGACCCAGTACTTC CARGPDYVETQYF
TRBJ1-1 TRBD1 TRBV20-1 many TGCAGTGCTAGAGTCGGACAGGGAAATCTCCCGAACACTGAAGCTTTCTTT CSARVGQGNLPNTEAFF
TRBJ1-4 - TRBV12-3/TRBV12-4 - TGTGCCAGCAGACCAGGAGACAGGGAAAAACTGTTTTTT CASRPGDREKLFF
TRBJ1-1 - TRBV6-6 few TGTGCCAGCCGGAGACCGGGGGACACTGAAGCTTTCTTT CASRRPGDTEAFF
TRBJ1-6 - TRBV7-9 many TGTGCCAGCAGCTTAACGGCGAGCTATCCCCATAATTCACCCCTCCACTTT CASSLTASYPHNSPLHF
TRBJ2-7 - TRBV10-3 many TGTGCCATCGCCAGGACAGAGCTGGCCTACGAGCAGTACTTC CAIARTELAYEQYF
TRBJ1-4 - TRBV10-3 - TGTGCCATCAGTGAAGACAGTAAGGATGAAAAACTGTTTTTT CAISEDSKDEKLFF
TRBJ1-5 - TRBV25-1 - TGTGCCAGCAGGGGGGATCAGGGTAATCAGCCCCAGCATTTT CASRGDQGNQPQHF
TRBJ1-6 TRBD1 TRBV2 many TGTGCCAGCAGTTACAGGGGGCGGGACCGTAATTCACCCCTCCACTTT CASSYRGRDRNSPLHF
TRBJ2-6 - TRBV19 once TGTGCCAGTAGTCTGGGGGAGGGGGCATTTGGGGCCAACGTCCTGACTTTC CASSLGEGAFGANVLTF
TRBJ1-6 - TRBV4-1 - TGCGCCAGCAGCCAGGCTGGATATAGGACCTATAATTCACCCCTCCACTTT CASSQAGYRTYNSPLHF
TRBJ1-6 - TRBV12-3/TRBV12-4 many TGTGCCAGCAGTTTGGCCTCTTTACCCTCACCCCTCCACTTT CASSLASLPSPLHF
TRBJ1-2 - TRBV2 many TGTGCCAGCAGTACCGGACTATCGGGGGGCTACACCTTC CASSTGLSGGYTF
TRBJ2-5 - TRBV4-2 few TGTGCCAGCAGCCAAGATGGGGGGGGGCACCAAGAGACCCAGTACTTC CASSQDGGGHQETQYF
TRBJ2-1 - TRBV10-3 - TGTGCCATCGCACGGGACAATGAGCAGTTCTTC CAIARDNEQFF
TRBJ2-5 TRBD2 TRBV25-1 - TGTGCCAGCAGTGCTTATAGCGGGGGGGCGGAGACCCAGTACTTC CASSAYSGGAETQYF
TRBJ2-5 - TRBV12-3/TRBV12-4 many TGTGCCAGCAGACCCGTCGGGGTAGAGACCCAGTACTTC CASRPVGVETQYF
TRBJ1-5 TRBD1 TRBV29-1 - TGCAGCGCCAGGGACAGCGGCAATCAGCCCCAGCATTTT CSARDSGNQPQHF
TRBJ2-2 - TRBV20-1 many TGCAGTGCTAGGGCCAGGCCCATCACCGGGGAGCTGTTTTTT CSARARPITGELFF
TRBJ2-7 TRBD1 TRBV20-1 few TGCAGTGCTAGGGACAGGAATTCCTACGAGCAGTACTTC CSARDRNSYEQYF
TRBJ1-5 - TRBV5-1 once TGCGCCAGCAGCTTACGGTTGGAAGGGGAGACCCAGCATTTT CASSLRLEGETQHF
TRBJ2-7 - TRBV7-9 few TGTGCCAGCTCACCACCGGGACGGAACTCCTACGAGCAGTACTTC CASSPPGRNSYEQYF
TRBJ2-5 - TRBV7-2 few TGTGCCTGGAGTGTGGAGCCCGGGAGAAGTCGGGCCCAGTACTTC CAWSVEPGRSRAQYF
TRBJ2-2 - TRBV7-8 - TGTGCCAGCAGCTTACTTTTACTGGCCGGGGCAGGGTCCACCGGGGAGCTGTTTTTT CASSLLLLAGAGSTGELFF
TRBJ1-4 - TRBV9 many TGTGCCAGCAGCGTAGGATGGGACTCAAGGGGAAAACTGTTTTTT CASSVGWDSRGKLFF
TRBJ1-1 - TRBV12-5 many TGTGCTAGTGGTTTGGACAGCCAAGCTTTCTTT CASGLDSQAFF
TRBJ1-5 TRBD1 TRBV6-6 many TGTGCCAGCAGGTGGACAGGGGACAGCAATCAGCCCCAGCATTTT CASRWTGDSNQPQHF